This T cell receptor (beta chain) is drawn from a study of human CD8 memory T cell subsets. For this clonotype: Antigen unknown.

TCR beta was sequenced from UMI-tagged 5' RACE libraries. Following a re-call of the 5' RACE reads, TCRdb has one entry per CDR3 protein and lacks DNA. Recorded for this sample: some 17,000 distinct CDR3 sequences. The CDR3 loop spans 15 amino acids. The germline V gene has CDR1 SGHAT and CDR2 FQDESV (reference sequence). Study-wide results and limits: Stem-like memory T cell repertoires overlapped minimally with precursor exhausted T cell repertoires.

TSTEM cells were defined as CCR7+ PD-1- TIGIT- CD8+ memory cells. RNA came from duplicate vials of around 150,000 sorted CD8+ T cells per subset. The V gene is TRBV11-1, the J gene TRBJ2-1. Sequencing was done on a sample of CD8+ stem-like memory T cells (TSCM and TCM) sorted from PBMCs. Subset noted: stem-like memory CD8 T cells (TSTEM), CCR7+ PD-1- TIGIT-. This clonotype was obtained from a human donor in good health. The CDR3 region is CASSVSGTRGNEQFF.